Below are 21 T cell receptor beta chains sequenced from a single sample in a study of T cell repertoires in cytomegalovirus infection. In TCRdb, the reads were re-called with MiXCR into one record per CDR3 protein. The data contain about 490,000 distinct CDR3 sequences, around 11% of them seen just once; the ten biggest clones take up roughly 10%. The sequencing sample was made of PBMCs. These TCRs come from a human donor in good health (CMV status not recorded). Some clones in this sample may be carry-over from other donors' samples.

A word on this clonotype: Possible read error: a much larger clone is one base away. The rearrangement links TRBV7-8 to TRBJ2-5, with 10 nucleotides matching TRBD1. Germline lookup yields CDR1 SGHVS and CDR2 FQNEAQ. The CDR3 is 15 residues long. DNA of the CDR3: TGTGCCAGCAGCAGAGACAGGGGGCCCGAAGAGACCCGGTACTTC. Translated: CASSRDRGPEETRYF.

The J gene is TRBJ1-2, the V gene TRBV7-9; no firm D call. Trimming removed 6 bases at V and 2 bases at J, with 10 bases between. The germline V gene encodes CDR1 SEHNR and CDR2 FQNEAQ (reference sequence). The CDR3 consists of 13 residues. The CDR3 sequence: CASRTDGNYGYTF. The CDR3 DNA reads as TGTGCCAGCAGGACGGACGGGAACTATGGCTACACCTTC.

The chain joins TRBV5-4 to TRBJ1-5, with a tentative D call TRBD1 (5 bases). CDR3 length: 15 residues. CDR1 SGHNT and CDR2 YYREEE come from the germline V gene (reference sequence). The V end was cut by 3 bases, the J end by 1 base, with 11 bases between. CDR3 residues: CASSSWGNSNQPQHF. Here the CDR3 DNA reads TGTGCCAGCAGCTCTTGGGGGAACAGCAATCAGCCCCAGCATTTT.

In this sample, this clonotype turned up once. The chain links TRBV24-1 to TRBJ2-7; a possible D gene is TRBD2 (6 bases). The CDR3 runs to 12 residues. V was cut by 3 bases and J by 11 bases, with 13 bases left in between. Germline CDR1 and CDR2: KGHDR and SFDVKD. The CDR3 DNA is TGTGCCACCAGTGATGGGACTCCCATTAAGTACTTC. Encoded protein: CATSDGTPIKYF.

The chain carries TRBV6-2 or TRBV6-3 and TRBJ2-3, with D hard to call. The germline V and J ends were trimmed by 8 bases and 2 bases, with 20 bases remaining between them. The CDR3 is made up of 16 amino acids. Germline V gene lookup returns CDR1 MNHEY and CDR2 SVGEGT. The DNA for the CDR3 is TGTGCCAGCCAATTTGAGGCATCTTCTCTCACAGATACGCAGTATTTT. Amino acids: CASQFEASSLTDTQYF.

This clonotype was found many times. CDR3: CATRQGPNYGYTF. CDR3 nucleotide sequence: TGTGCCACCAGACAGGGGCCTAACTATGGCTACACCTTC. The chain has TRBV10-3 and TRBJ1-2; 8 positions match TRBD1. The CDR3 is 13 residues long. Germline V gene lookup returns CDR1 ENHRY and CDR2 SYGVKD. V dropped 10 bases and J dropped 0; count of bases not matched to a gene: 4.

The chain combines TRBV20-1 with TRBJ2-3; 10 bases fit TRBD2. The CDR3 runs to 14 residues. In germline, CDR1 is DFQATT, CDR2 SNEGSKA (reference sequence). V dropped 6 bases and J dropped 0; count of bases not matched to a gene: 3. CDR3 loop: CSAMTSGSTDTQYF. CDR3 nucleotides: TGCAGTGCAATGACTAGCGGGAGCACAGATACGCAGTATTTT.

This clonotype was seen repeatedly, ten times or more. V is TRBV5-5 and J is TRBJ2-7, with 11 nucleotides matching TRBD2. Germline assignment: CDR1 SGHKS and CDR2 YYEKEE (reference sequence). The CDR3 sequence is 18 residues long. The V and J ends lost 1 base and 3 bases, in that order; junction bases with no gene match: 12. CDR3 protein: CASSLRGSLAGVFYEQYF. For the CDR3, the DNA is TGTGCCAGCAGCTTGCGAGGATCACTAGCGGGAGTATTCTACGAGCAGTACTTC.

This clonotype has ten or more counts. This chain connects TRBV6-1 to TRBJ2-7; TRBD1 aligns across 9 bases. The V and J ends lost 2 bases and 2 bases, in that order; junction bases with no gene match: 4. The V gene's germline CDR1 is MNHNS and CDR2 SASEGT. The CDR3 length is 15 residues. CDR3 nucleotide sequence: TGTGCCAGCAGTGAACCGGGACAGGGCCCCTACGAGCAGTACTTC. This encodes CASSEPGQGPYEQYF.

With regard to this clonotype: This could be a read error, since a much larger clone is one nucleotide away. This rearrangement joins TRBV6-1 to TRBJ1-1, with D uncertain. The CDR3 sequence is 11 residues long. V dropped 10 bases and J dropped 0 bases, with 6 bases sitting between them. Germline CDR1 is MNHNS and CDR2 is SASEGT. CDR3 amino acids: CAIPLNTEAFF. CDR3 DNA: TGTGCCATCCCCTTGAACACTGAAGCTTTCTTT.

This clonotype was seen many times. The V call is TRBV27, the J call TRBJ2-7, with 9 bases fitting TRBD1. V lost 2 bases and J lost 7; bases outside the gene matches: 6. The CDR3 consists of 14 residues. CDR1 and CDR2 (germline): MNHEY, SMNVEV (reference sequence). The CDR3 reads CASSLGTGSGEQYF. As DNA, the CDR3 is TGTGCCAGCAGTTTAGGGACAGGGTCAGGAGAGCAGTACTTC.

On this clonotype itself: A single base separates this from a much larger clone, so it may be a read error. The conserved closing phenylalanine or tryptophan is absent in this CDR3, likely reflecting a read error. This chain connects TRBV28 to TRBJ2-4; TRBD1 aligns across 7 bases. Germline CDR1 MDHEN, CDR2 SYDVKM. CDR3 length equals 15 residues. V lost 6 bases, J lost 4 bases, and 9 bases stayed unmatched. The CDR3 nucleotides are TGTGCCAGCAGCGAATATAGGGGGCAGAAAAACATTCAGTACTAC. Protein product: CASSEYRGQKNIQYY.

The table lists this clonotype with a few counts. V usage is TRBV2 and J usage is TRBJ1-1; 10 positions agree with TRBD1. V was pared by 6 bases and J by 1 base, with 8 bases of the junction left unmatched. Germline V gene data show CDR1 as SNHLY and CDR2 as FYNNEI. This CDR3 has 16 residues. This chain's CDR3 is CASRAHGDRGNTEAFF. CDR3 nucleotides: TGTGCCAGCAGGGCCCATGGGGACAGGGGGAACACTGAAGCTTTCTTT.

The rearrangement links TRBV18 to TRBJ1-5, with D unclear. The CDR3 spans 14 residues. The germline V and J ends were trimmed by 5 bases and 1 base, with 9 bases remaining between them. Germline-derived CDR1 and CDR2 are KGHSH and LQKENI. CDR3 sequence: CASSSGPSNQPQHF. CDR3 coding DNA: TGTGCCAGCTCATCCGGGCCCAGCAATCAGCCCCAGCATTTT.

This clonotype was detected many times. This chain's CDR3 is CASSPPQGPNYGYTF. The CDR3 DNA reads as TGTGCCAGCTCACCACCTCAGGGCCCTAACTATGGCTACACCTTC. This chain links TRBV18 with TRBJ1-2, with D tentatively TRBD1 (5 bases). V was cut by 0 bases and J by 0 bases, with 8 bases left in between. CDR1 KGHSH and CDR2 LQKENI come from the germline V gene. This CDR3 contains 15 residues.

The chain uses TRBV7-4 and TRBJ2-2; D is undetermined. This CDR3 has 15 amino acids. Trimming removed 8 bases at V and 8 bases at J, with 21 bases between. Per the germline V gene, CDR1 is SGHVT and CDR2 is SQSDAQ. The CDR3 reads CASLRRSAEVGELFF. CDR3 sequence (DNA): TGTGCCAGCCTCCGGAGAAGCGCTGAGGTGGGGGAGCTGTTTTTT.

This clonotype was seen many times. V gene TRBV25-1 combines with J gene TRBJ1-1, with D possibly matching TRBD1 (5 bases). The ends were cut back, 8 bases at V and 2 bases at J, with 12 bases in the middle. The CDR3 runs 13 residues. CDR1 and CDR2 from the germline V gene are MGHDK and SYGVNS. In DNA, the CDR3 is TGTGCCAGCCGCCAGGGAACTAACACTGAAGCTTTCTTT. Its protein is CASRQGTNTEAFF. Together with reference TRBV25-1 and TRBJ1-1, the CDR3 gives the full variable domain: EADIYQTPRYLVIGTGKKITLECSQTMGHDKMYWYQQDPGMELHLIHYSYGVNSTEKGDLSSESTVSRIRTEHFPLTLESARPSHTSQYLCASRQGTNTEAFFGQGTRLTVV.

CDR3 DNA: TGTGCCAGTCACAAGACAGGGGGCACTGAGCAGTTCTTC. It specifies CASHKTGGTEQFF. The chain combines TRBV5-4 with TRBJ2-1; 10 bases line up with TRBD1. The trim removed 8 bases at V and 9 bases at J, leaving 8 bases unmatched. The CDR3 contains 13 residues. Germline values: CDR1 SGHNT, CDR2 YYREEE (reference sequence).

The chain has TRBV18 and TRBJ2-7; D gene unclear. V gave up 3 bases and J gave up 5 bases, with 11 bases separating them. CDR1 is KGHSH, CDR2 LQKENI, per germline. CDR3 length: 13 residues. The CDR3 loop reads CASSPRLGNEQYF. Here the CDR3 DNA reads TGTGCCAGCTCACCCCGATTAGGTAACGAGCAGTACTTC.

This clonotype was found many times. The chain couples TRBV12-3 or TRBV12-4 to TRBJ2-5, with TRBD2 as a possible D gene (5 bases). This CDR3 has 14 residues. V lost 1 base to trimming and J lost 7 bases, with 13 bases between them. The CDR3 nucleotides are TGTGCCAGCAGTTTAGTGGGAGCTCCTGGGACCCAGTACTTC. Amino acid sequence: CASSLVGAPGTQYF.

This clonotype was seen repeatedly, ten times or more. The V call is TRBV12-3 or TRBV12-4, the J call TRBJ1-4, with D uncertain. V lost 3 bases and J 8 bases, leaving 16 bases between the germline ends. The CDR3 spans 15 residues. In DNA, the CDR3 is TGTGCCAGCAGTTTCCAAGGGTCTCGCGGGGAAAAACTGTTTTTT. This gives the protein CASSFQGSRGEKLFF.